The 9 T cell receptor beta chains below all came from one sample that was sequenced in a study of Graves' ophthalmopathy and Graves' hyperthyroidism (dated by TCRdb to 2016 to 2019). These reads were obtained on an Illumina HiSeq 2000. For repertoire sequencing, TCR beta CDR3 regions were amplified from RNA transcripts. The first round of RT-PCR was done with HTBI primers and the Qiagen OneStep RT-PCR kit, and was followed by a second round of multiplex PCR, then size selection and purification. TCRdb trimmed public reads at Q25 via fastp, called clones via MiXCR and kept in-frame beta chains. All rows with the same CDR3 protein become a single entry with the most common DNA and genes. This sample lists almost 750,000 distinct CDR3 sequences; roughly two fifths were detected once. The ten largest clones add up to 44% of the sample. The sequencing input was peripheral blood. The receptors come from an adult man with Graves' ophthalmopathy.

The CDR3 DNA reads TGTGCCAGTAGGAGGACAGCTGACTCCTACGAGCAGTACTTC. Translated, it gives CASRRTADSYEQYF. V and J are TRBV19 and TRBJ2-7; TRBD1 might be the D (6 bases). V dropped 6 bases and J dropped 0 bases, with 12 bases sitting between them. The CDR3 length is 14 residues. Germline CDR1 LNHDA, CDR2 SQIVND (reference sequence).

The V call is TRBV11-2, the J call TRBJ2-5, with a possible D match to TRBD2 (5 bases). V lost 3 bases and J 1 base, leaving 12 bases between the germline ends. The CDR3 runs 15 residues. Germline CDR1 is SGHAT and CDR2 is FQNNGV. CDR3 bases: TGTGCCAGCAGCTTGGGAGTGAAAGGCCAAGAGACCCAGTACTTC. Translation gives CASSLGVKGQETQYF.

This clonotype came up a few times. The chain carries TRBV6-2 or TRBV6-3 and TRBJ1-2; perhaps TRBD1 as D (6 bases). V lost 2 bases to trimming and J lost 4 bases, with 11 bases between them. Germline V CDR1 and CDR2: MNHEY, SVGEGT. The CDR3 sequence is 14 residues long. The CDR3 nucleotides read TGTGCCAGCAGTTACGGGGGGCTCGGCTATGGCTACACCTTC. Translation gives CASSYGGLGYGYTF.

The chain couples TRBV27 to TRBJ1-1; 7 bases line up with TRBD1. The CDR3 is made up of 10 amino acids. Germline V CDR1 and CDR2: MNHEY, SMNVEV (reference sequence). The junction had 3 bases not matched to a gene; V was cut back by 8 bases and J by 9 bases. In nucleotides, the CDR3 is TGTGCCAGCTCGGGACAGAAAGCTTTCTTT. As protein: CASSGQKAFF.

The genes are TRBV10-3 and TRBJ2-7, with no clear D. Per germline, CDR1 ENHRY and CDR2 SYGVKD. V shed 2 bases and J shed 0 bases, with 2 bases lying between them. The CDR3 has 12 residues. The CDR3 protein is CAISESSYEQYF. As DNA, the CDR3 is TGTGCCATCAGTGAGAGCTCCTACGAGCAGTACTTC.

V and J are TRBV29-1 and TRBJ1-4, with D possibly matching TRBD1 (5 bases). V was clipped by 4 bases and J by 2 bases, with 14 bases between them. CDR3 size: 15 residues. Germline CDR1 and CDR2: SQVTM and ANQGSEA. The CDR3: CSVVGARGTNEKLFF. In nucleotides, the CDR3 is TGCAGCGTTGTCGGGGCGAGGGGCACTAATGAAAAACTGTTTTTT.

This clonotype has just a few counts. The rearrangement uses TRBV20-1 and TRBJ2-7; D is possibly TRBD2 (5 bases). The germline V and J ends were trimmed by 2 bases and 13 bases, with 18 bases remaining between them. The CDR3 consists of 12 residues. The germline gives CDR1 DFQATT, CDR2 SNEGSKA (reference sequence). The CDR3 loop is CSARPDTEGLYF. The CDR3 DNA reads as TGCAGTGCTAGACCTGACACCGAGGGTCTCTACTTC.

A few counts support this clonotype. This chain uses TRBV28 with TRBJ1-1; D gene uncertain. V lost 2 bases and J 7 bases, leaving 5 bases between the germline ends. The CDR3 spans 11 residues. The germline gives CDR1 MDHEN, CDR2 SYDVKM. The DNA for the CDR3 is TGTGCCAGCAGTTTAGTGGATGAAGCTTTCTTT. Protein: CASSLVDEAFF.

The table lists this clonotype with a few counts. V and J are TRBV5-4 and TRBJ2-6; no firm D call. Germline lookup yields CDR1 SGHNT and CDR2 YYREEE (reference sequence). The CDR3 length is 15 residues. V was clipped by 6 bases and J by 0 bases, with 10 bases between them. CDR3 DNA sequence: TGTGCCAGCACCAGTGCCTACTCTGGGGCCAACGTCCTGACTTTC. Protein product: CASTSAYSGANVLTF.